Sequencing of this TCR beta chain was carried out in a study of Ad26.COV2.S vaccination and SARS-CoV-2 variants. Trimming took 2 bases from V and 3 from J, leaving 14 bases between them. There are 16 residues in the CDR3. Germline V gene data show CDR1 as SGHRS and CDR2 as YFSETQ. Only in-frame clones appear in the TCRdb table, and some are missing; sequencing was by immunoSEQ multiplex PCR. The sample contains about 320,000 clones, about 86% of which appear only once. As to treatment: some 20 received Ad26.COV2.S at low or high dose, single or two shots; about 5 received placebo; per-sample allocation not given. It was on day 63 after the first vaccine or placebo injection that samples were taken.

The sequences come from peripheral blood, collected in a trial of Ad26.COV2.S vaccine versus placebo. This receptor was identified in a person between 18 and 65 years old who received the Ad26.COV2.S COVID-19 vaccine or a placebo. The genes are TRBV5-1 and TRBJ2-2; D perhaps matches TRBD1 (6 bases). The CDR3: CASSLYRDTYTGELFF. DNA for the CDR3: TGCGCCAGCAGCTTATACCGGGACACTTACACCGGGGAGCTGTTTTTT.